This TCR beta chain comes out of a study of T cells in Graves' hyperthyroidism and ophthalmopathy. Participants, patients aged 18 to 65, had newly diagnosed hyperthyroidism with a duration under 2 months. Clinical symptoms, serum thyroxine, TRAb, thyroid ultrasound and orbital computed tomography informed diagnoses. This clonotype was found a few times. Its antigen remains unidentified. TCR beta CDR3 sequences were amplified from RNA transcripts. HTBI primers were employed in a first-round RT-PCR of the TCR CDR3. Using its own MiXCR run on the multiplex PCR reads, TCRdb lists one record per CDR3 protein. The sample includes around 440,000 distinct CDR3 sequences, 15% to 18% of them seen just once. The study's findings and limits: Blood also contained most expanded thyroid clonotypes above 0.001.

Sample: blood. The origin of this receptor is a woman younger than 35 with Graves' hyperthyroidism.

The CDR3 DNA reads TGTGCCAGCCGCACCAACGGGGAGATCTACGAGCAGTACTTC. This codes for CASRTNGEIYEQYF. V and J are TRBV9 and TRBJ2-7; TRBD2 is a possible D gene (5 bases). Germline assignment: CDR1 SGDLS and CDR2 YYNGEE. The CDR3 has 14 amino acids. The V gene lost 7 bases and the J gene lost 3 bases, with 17 bases spanning the gap.